This TCR beta chain was observed in a study of Ad26.COV2.S vaccination and SARS-CoV-2 variants. About the research overall: Among those in the COV1001 Ad26.COV2.S trial arm was the donor.

The treatment: around 19 received Ad26.COV2.S at low or high dose, single or two shots; about 5 received placebo; per-sample allocation not given. Sampling occurred on day 63 after the first vaccine or placebo injection. This person who donated was an adult of 18-55 years in Boston. The protocol was immunoSEQ multiplex PCR, while the TCRdb copy is restricted to in-frame clones and leaves out a portion. Of 250,000 to 300,000 clones in the sample, more than 75% were seen once. Germline V gene sequence: CDR1 SGHTA, CDR2 FQGNSA. This CDR3 contains 15 residues. Trimming shortened V by 5 bases and J by 6 bases, and 17 bases separated the two germline ends. As concerns this clone: Antigen unknown.

Study-wide results and limits: People who got the vaccine or the placebo had similar non-spike TCR breadth. The TCR breadth and depth analyses may have understated or missed part of the total T cell responses.

The gene calls are TRBV7-2 and TRBJ2-4; the D gene is possibly TRBD2 (5 bases). The receptor's source is a person between 18 and 65 years old who received the Ad26.COV2.S COVID-19 vaccine or a placebo. This sample comprised peripheral blood, obtained in a trial of Ad26.COV2.S vaccine versus placebo. The CDR3 loop is CASSQIGLGRNIQYF. DNA for the CDR3: TGTGCCAGCAGCCAAATCGGACTGGGAAGAAACATTCAGTACTTC.